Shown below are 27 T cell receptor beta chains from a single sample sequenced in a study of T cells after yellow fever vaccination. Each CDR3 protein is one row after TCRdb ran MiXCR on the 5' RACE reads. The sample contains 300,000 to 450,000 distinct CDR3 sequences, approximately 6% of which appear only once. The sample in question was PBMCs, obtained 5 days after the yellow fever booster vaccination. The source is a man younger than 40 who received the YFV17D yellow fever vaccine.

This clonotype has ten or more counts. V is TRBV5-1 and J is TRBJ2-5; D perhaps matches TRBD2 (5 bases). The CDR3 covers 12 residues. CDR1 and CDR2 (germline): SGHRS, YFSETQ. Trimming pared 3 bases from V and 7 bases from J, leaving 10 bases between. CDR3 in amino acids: CASSSSEGTQYF. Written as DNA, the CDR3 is TGCGCCAGCAGCTCCAGCGAGGGGACCCAGTACTTC. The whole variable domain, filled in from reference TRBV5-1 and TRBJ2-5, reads KAGVTQTPRYLIKTRGQQVTLSCSPISGHRSVSWYQQTPGQGLQFLFEYFSETQRNKGNFPGRFSGRQFSNSRSEMNVSTLELGDSALYLCASSSSEGTQYFGPGTRLLVL.

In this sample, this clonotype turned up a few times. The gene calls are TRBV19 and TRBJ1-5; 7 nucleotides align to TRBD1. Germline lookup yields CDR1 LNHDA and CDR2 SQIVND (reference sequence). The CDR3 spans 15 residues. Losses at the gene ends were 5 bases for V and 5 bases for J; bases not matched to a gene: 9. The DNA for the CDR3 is TGTGCCAGTAGTTTTAGACAGGGCCTCTATCAGCCCCAGCATTTT. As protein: CASSFRQGLYQPQHF.

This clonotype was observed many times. In DNA form, the CDR3 reads TGTGCCAGCACCTGGGCAGGTCGGACAGATACGCAGTATTTT. Amino acids: CASTWAGRTDTQYF. The chain uses TRBV11-2 and TRBJ2-3; D remains unclear. Germline CDR1 SGHAT, CDR2 FQNNGV. There are 14 residues in the CDR3. V lost 7 bases to trimming and J lost 3 bases, with 14 bases between them.

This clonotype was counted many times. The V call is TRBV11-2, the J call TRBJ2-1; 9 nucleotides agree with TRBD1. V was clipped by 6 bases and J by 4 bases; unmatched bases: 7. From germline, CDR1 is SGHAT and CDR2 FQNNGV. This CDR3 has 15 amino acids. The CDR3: CASRGTGTSYNEQFF. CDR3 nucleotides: TGTGCCAGCAGAGGGACAGGGACGTCTTACAATGAGCAGTTCTTC.

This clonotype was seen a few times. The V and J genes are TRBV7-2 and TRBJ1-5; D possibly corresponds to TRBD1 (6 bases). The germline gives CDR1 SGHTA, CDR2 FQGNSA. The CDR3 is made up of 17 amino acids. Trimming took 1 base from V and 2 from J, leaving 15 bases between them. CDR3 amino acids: CASSLGGGQARNQPQHF. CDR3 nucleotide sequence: TGTGCCAGCAGCTTAGGTGGGGGGCAGGCTCGCAATCAGCCCCAGCATTTT.

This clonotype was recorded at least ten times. CDR3 in DNA: TGTGCCAGCAGCTGGACTAGCGGGAGCGGGAGAGAGACCCAGTACTTC. Encoded protein: CASSWTSGSGRETQYF. The V gene is TRBV5-5, the J gene TRBJ2-5; TRBD2 matches at 13 bases. There are 16 residues in the CDR3. Trimming at V came to 3 bases and at J to 4 bases, leaving 6 bases not matched to a gene. CDR1 and CDR2 (germline): SGHKS, YYEKEE (reference sequence).

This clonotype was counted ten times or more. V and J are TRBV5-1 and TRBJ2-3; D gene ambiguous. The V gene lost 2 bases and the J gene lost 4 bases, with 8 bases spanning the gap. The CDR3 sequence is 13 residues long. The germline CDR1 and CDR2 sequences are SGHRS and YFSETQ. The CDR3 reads CASSFTHSDTQYF. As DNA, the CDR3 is TGCGCCAGCAGCTTCACCCACTCAGATACGCAGTATTTT. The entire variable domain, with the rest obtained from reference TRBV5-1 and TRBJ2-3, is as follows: KAGVTQTPRYLIKTRGQQVTLSCSPISGHRSVSWYQQTPGQGLQFLFEYFSETQRNKGNFPGRFSGRQFSNSRSEMNVSTLELGDSALYLCASSFTHSDTQYFGPGTRLTVL.

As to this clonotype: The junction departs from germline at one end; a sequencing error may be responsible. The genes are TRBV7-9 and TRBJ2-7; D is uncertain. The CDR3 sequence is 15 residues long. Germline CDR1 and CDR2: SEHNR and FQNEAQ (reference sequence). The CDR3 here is CSSSFTSDGSYEQYF. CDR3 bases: TGTTCCAGCAGCTTCACCTCGGACGGGTCCTACGAGCAGTACTTC.

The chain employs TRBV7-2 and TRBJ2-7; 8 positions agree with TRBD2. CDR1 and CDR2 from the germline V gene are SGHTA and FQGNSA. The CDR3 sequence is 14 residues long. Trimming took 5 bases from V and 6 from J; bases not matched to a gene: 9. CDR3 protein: CASSPSGSLGEQYF. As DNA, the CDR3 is TGTGCCAGCAGCCCAAGCGGGAGTCTCGGCGAGCAGTACTTC.

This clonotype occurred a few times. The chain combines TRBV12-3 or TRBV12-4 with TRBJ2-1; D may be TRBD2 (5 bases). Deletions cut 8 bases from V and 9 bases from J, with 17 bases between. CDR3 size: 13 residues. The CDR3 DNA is TGTGCCAGCGGTGCGGACTCCAAGGGTGAGCAGTTCTTC. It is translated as CASGADSKGEQFF.

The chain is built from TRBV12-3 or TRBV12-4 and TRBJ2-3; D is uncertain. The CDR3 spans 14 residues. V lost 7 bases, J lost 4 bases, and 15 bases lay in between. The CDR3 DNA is TGTGCCAGCATGGATCTTCCCTGGGCAGATACGCAGTATTTT. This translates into CASMDLPWADTQYF.

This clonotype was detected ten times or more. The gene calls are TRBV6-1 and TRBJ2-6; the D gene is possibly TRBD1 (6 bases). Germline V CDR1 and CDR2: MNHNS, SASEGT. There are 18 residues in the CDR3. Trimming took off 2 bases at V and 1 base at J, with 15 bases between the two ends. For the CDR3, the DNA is TGTGCCAGCAGTGAACGATACGTAACAGGGTCTGGGGCCAACGTCCTGACTTTC. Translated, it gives CASSERYVTGSGANVLTF.

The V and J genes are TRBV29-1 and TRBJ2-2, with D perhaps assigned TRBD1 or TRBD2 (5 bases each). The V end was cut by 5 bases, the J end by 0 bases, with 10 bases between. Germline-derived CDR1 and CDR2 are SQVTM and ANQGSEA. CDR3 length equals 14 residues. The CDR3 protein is CSVLGTSNTGELFF. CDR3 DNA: TGCAGCGTTCTAGGGACGTCGAACACCGGGGAGCTGTTTTTT.

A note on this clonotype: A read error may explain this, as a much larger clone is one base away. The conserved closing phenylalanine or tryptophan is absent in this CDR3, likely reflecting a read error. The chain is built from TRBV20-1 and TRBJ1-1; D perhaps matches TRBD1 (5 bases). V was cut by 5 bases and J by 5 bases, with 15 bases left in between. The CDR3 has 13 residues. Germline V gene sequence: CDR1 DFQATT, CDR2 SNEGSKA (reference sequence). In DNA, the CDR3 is TGCAGTGCTGCGCGGGGCCGAGGAACTGAAGCTTTCTCT. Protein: CSAARGRGTEAFS.

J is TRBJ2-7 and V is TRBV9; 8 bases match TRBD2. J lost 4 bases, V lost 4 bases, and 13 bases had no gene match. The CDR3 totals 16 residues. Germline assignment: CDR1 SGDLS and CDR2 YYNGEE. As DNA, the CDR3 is TGTGCCAGCAGCCCCCTAGCAGGGACTAGTTGGTACGAGCAGTACTTC. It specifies CASSPLAGTSWYEQYF.

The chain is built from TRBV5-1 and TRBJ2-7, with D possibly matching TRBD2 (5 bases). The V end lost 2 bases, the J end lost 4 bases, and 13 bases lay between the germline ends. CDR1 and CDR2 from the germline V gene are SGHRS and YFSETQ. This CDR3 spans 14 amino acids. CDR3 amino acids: CASSFEGTAYEQYF. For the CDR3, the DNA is TGCGCCAGCAGCTTCGAGGGAACAGCTTACGAGCAGTACTTC.

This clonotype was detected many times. The CDR3 region is CASSSTSGRAPQYNEQFF. The CDR3 nucleotides are TGTGCCAGCAGTTCCACTAGCGGGAGGGCTCCCCAGTACAATGAGCAGTTCTTC. The V call is TRBV12-3 or TRBV12-4, the J call TRBJ2-1, with TRBD2 identical over 13 bases. The ends lost 4 bases at V and 4 bases at J; junction bases unmatched: 10. The length of the CDR3 is 18 residues.

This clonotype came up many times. CDR3 sequence: CASSPITDTQYF. CDR3 coding DNA: TGTGCCAGCAGTCCCATCACAGATACGCAGTATTTT. This sequence joins TRBV28 and TRBJ2-3; the D is unclear. The V and J ends lost 5 bases and 2 bases respectively, with 5 bases between them. The CDR3 is made up of 12 amino acids. Per the germline V gene, CDR1 is MDHEN and CDR2 is SYDVKM. The full variable domain, in which reference TRBV28 and TRBJ2-3 provide the parts outside the CDR3, is DVKVTQSSRYLVKRTGEKVFLECVQDMDHENMFWYRQDPGLGLRLIYFSYDVKMKEKGDIPEGYSVSREKKERFSLILESASTNQTSMYLCASSPITDTQYFGPGTRLTVL.

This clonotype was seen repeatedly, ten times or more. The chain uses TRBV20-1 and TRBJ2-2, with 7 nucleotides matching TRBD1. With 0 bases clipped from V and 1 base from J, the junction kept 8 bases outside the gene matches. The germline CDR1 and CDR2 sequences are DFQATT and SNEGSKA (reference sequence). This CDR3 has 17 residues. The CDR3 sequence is CSAREGDRALNTGELFF. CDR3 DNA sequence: TGCAGTGCTAGAGAGGGAGACAGGGCACTGAACACCGGGGAGCTGTTTTTT.

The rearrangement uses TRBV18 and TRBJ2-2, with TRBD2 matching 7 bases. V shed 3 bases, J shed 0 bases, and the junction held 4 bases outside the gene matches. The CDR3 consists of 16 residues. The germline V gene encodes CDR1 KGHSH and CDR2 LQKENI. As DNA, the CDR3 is TGTGCCAGCTCACCGCAGCTAGCGGCGAACACCGGGGAGCTGTTTTTT. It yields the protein CASSPQLAANTGELFF.

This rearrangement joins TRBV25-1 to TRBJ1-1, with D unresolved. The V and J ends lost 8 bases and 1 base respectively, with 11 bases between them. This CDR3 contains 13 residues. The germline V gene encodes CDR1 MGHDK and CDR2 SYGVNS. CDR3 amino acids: CASRGRENTEAFF. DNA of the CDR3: TGTGCCAGCCGTGGGAGGGAGAACACTGAAGCTTTCTTT.

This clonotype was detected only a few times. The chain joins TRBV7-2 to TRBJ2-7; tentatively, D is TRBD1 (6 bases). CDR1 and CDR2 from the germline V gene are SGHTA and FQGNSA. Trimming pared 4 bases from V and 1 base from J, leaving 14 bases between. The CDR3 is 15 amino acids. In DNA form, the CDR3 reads TGTGCCAGCAGCTCCAATCCGGACAGATCCTACGAGCAGTACTTC. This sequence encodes CASSSNPDRSYEQYF. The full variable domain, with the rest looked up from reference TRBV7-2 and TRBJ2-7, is GAGVSQSPSNKVTEKGKDVELRCDPISGHTALYWYRQSLGQGLEFLIYFQGNSAPDKSGLPSDRFSAERTGGSVSTLTIQRTQQEDSAVYLCASSSNPDRSYEQYFGPGTRLTVT.

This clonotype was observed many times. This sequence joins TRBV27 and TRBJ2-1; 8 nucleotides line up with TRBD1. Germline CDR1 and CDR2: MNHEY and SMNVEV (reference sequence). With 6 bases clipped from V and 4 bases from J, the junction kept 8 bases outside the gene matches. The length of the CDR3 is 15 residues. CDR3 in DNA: TGTGCCAGCAGGCCCCGGGACAGGCTGTACAATGAGCAGTTCTTC. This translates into CASRPRDRLYNEQFF.

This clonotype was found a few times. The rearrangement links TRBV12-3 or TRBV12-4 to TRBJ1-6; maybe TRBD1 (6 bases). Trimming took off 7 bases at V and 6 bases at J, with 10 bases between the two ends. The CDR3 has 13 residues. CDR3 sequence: CASTDSSNSPLHF. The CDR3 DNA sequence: TGTGCCAGCACGGACAGTTCTAATTCACCCCTCCACTTT.

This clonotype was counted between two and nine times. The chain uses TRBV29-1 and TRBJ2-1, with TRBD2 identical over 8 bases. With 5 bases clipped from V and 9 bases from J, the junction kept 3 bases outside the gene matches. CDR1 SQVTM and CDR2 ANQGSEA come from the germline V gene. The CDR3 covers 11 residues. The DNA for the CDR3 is TGCAGCGTTTTTAGCGGGACTGAGCAGTTCTTC. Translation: CSVFSGTEQFF.

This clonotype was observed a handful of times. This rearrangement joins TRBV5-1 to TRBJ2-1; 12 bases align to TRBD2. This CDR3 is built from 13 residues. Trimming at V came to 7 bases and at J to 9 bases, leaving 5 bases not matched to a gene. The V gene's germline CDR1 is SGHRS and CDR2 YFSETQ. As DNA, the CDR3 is TGCGCCAGCGGTCTAGCGGGAGGGGGTGAGCAGTTCTTC. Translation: CASGLAGGGEQFF.

The CDR3 nucleotides read TGTGCCAGCAGCACACGACAGGCACCGGGACTAGCGGAAGAGAACACCGGGGAGCTGTTTTTT. It codes for CASSTRQAPGLAEENTGELFF. The rearrangement links TRBV4-2 to TRBJ2-2; 11 positions match TRBD2. The V gene's germline CDR1 is LGHNA and CDR2 YNFKEQ. V shed 5 bases and J 1 base; nucleotides not matched to a gene: 18. The CDR3 is 21 residues long.